This T cell receptor (beta chain) was captured in a study of T cells after yellow fever vaccination. About the study: Fractions with few cells were prepared using SMART-Seq v4 Ultra Low Input.

TCR cDNA was made by 5'RACE template switching, adding a universal primer site and UMIs. TCRdb re-called the 5' RACE reads with MiXCR, one entry per CDR3 protein. The data hold some 300,000 distinct CDR3 sequences, with approximately 8% observed a single time. This CDR3 spans 10 amino acids. The germline V gene encodes CDR1 MGHDK and CDR2 SYGVNS. V lost 6 bases and J lost 8, with 5 bases in between. This clonotype occurred a few times. The J gene is TRBJ2-1, the V gene TRBV25-1; unclear D gene. Sequences were derived from PBMCs, sampled more than 35 days after the first yellow fever vaccination. The clonotype was recovered from a man aged 18 to 35 who received the YFV17D yellow fever vaccine. CDR3 region: CASRSDEQFF. CDR3 nucleotides: TGTGCCAGCAGATCCGATGAGCAGTTCTTC.